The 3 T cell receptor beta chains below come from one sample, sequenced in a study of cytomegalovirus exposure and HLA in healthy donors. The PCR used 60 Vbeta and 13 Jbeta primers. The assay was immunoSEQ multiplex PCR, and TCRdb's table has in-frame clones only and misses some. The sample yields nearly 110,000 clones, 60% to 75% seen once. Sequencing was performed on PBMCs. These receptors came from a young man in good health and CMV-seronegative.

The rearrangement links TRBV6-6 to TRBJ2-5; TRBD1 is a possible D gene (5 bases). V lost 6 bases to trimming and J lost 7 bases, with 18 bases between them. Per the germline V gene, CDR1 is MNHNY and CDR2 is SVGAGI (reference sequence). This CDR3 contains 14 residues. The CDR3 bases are TGTGCCAGCAGACCTGGACAAGCTGGTGCGACCCAGTACTTC. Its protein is CASRPGQAGATQYF.

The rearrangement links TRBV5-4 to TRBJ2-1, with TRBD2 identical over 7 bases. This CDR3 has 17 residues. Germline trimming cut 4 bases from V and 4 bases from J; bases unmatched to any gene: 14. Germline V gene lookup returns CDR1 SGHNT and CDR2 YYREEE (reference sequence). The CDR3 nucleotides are TGTGCCAGCAGCACGGGGGGTTCGGCGGGCCTGTACAATGAGCAGTTCTTC. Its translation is CASSTGGSAGLYNEQFF.

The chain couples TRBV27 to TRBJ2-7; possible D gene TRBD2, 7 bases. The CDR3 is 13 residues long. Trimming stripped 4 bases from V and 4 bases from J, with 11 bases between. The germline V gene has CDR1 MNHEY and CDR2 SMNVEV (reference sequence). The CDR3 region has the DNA TGTGCCAGCAGTTCGGGGGGCGGGTACGAGCAGTACTTC. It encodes CASSSGGGYEQYF.